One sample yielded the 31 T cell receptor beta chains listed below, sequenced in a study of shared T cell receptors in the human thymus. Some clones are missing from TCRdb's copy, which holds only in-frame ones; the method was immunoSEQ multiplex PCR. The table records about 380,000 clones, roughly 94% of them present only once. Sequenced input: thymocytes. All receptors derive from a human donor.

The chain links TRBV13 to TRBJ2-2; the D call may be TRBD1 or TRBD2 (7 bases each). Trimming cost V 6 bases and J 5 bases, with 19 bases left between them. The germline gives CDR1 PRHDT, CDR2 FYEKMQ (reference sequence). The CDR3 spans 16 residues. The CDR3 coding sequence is TGTGCCAGCAGTAGGGGGCGGGAGATTCGGACCGGGGAGCTGTTTTTT. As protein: CASSRGREIRTGELFF.

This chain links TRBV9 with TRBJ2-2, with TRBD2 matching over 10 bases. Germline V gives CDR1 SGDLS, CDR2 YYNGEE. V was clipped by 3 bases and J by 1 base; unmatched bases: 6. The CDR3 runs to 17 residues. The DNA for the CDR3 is TGTGCCAGCAGCGAGGGGACTAGCGCGTTGAACACCGGGGAGCTGTTTTTT. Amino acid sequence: CASSEGTSALNTGELFF.

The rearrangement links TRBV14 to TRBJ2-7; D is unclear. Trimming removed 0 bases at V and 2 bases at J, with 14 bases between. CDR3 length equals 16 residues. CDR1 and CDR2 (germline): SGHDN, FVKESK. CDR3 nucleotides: TGTGCCAGCAGCCAAGATGTCGACCCACTGGCCTACGAGCAGTACTTC. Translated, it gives CASSQDVDPLAYEQYF.

CDR3 in amino acids: CARGDGGGGYTF. The CDR3 DNA is TGTGCCCGGGGGGATGGGGGAGGTGGCTACACCTTC. The rearrangement links TRBV30 to TRBJ1-2; possible D gene TRBD1, 5 bases. The CDR3 runs 12 residues. Germline V gene sequence: CDR1 GTSNPN, CDR2 SVGIG (reference sequence). The V gene lost 8 bases and the J gene lost 7 bases, with 17 bases spanning the gap. The whole variable domain, remainder taken from reference TRBV30 and TRBJ1-2, is SQTIHQWPATLVQPVGSPLSLECTVEGTSNPNLYWYRQAAGRGLQLLFYSVGIGQISSEVPQNLSASRPQDRQFILSSKKLLLSDSGFYLCARGDGGGGYTFGSGTRLTVV.

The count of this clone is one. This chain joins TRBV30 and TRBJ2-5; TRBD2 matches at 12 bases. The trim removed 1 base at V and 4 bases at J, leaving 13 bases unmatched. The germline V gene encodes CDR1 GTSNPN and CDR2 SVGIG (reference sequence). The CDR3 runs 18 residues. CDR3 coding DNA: TGTGCCTGGAGTGGGGGAGGGACTAGCGGGTGGAAGGGAGAGACCCAGTACTTC. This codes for CAWSGGGTSGWKGETQYF.

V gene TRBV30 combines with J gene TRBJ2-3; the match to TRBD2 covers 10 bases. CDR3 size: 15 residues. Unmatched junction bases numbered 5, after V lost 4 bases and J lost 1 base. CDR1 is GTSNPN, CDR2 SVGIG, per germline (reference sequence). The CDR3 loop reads CAWTTGLAGTDTQYF. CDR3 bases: TGTGCCTGGACTACCGGACTAGCGGGCACAGATACGCAGTATTTT.

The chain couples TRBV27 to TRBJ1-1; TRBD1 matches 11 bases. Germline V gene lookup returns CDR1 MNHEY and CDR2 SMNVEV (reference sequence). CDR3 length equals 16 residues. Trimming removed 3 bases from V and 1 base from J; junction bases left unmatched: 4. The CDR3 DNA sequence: TGTGCCAGCAGTTTTGAGGGGACAGGGGGGAACACTGAAGCTTTCTTT. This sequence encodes CASSFEGTGGNTEAFF.

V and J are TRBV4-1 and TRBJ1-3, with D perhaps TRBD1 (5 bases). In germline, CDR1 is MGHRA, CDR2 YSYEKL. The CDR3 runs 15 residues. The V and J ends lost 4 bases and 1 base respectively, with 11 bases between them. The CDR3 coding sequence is TGCGCCAGCAGCCTAACGAGGGGATCTGGAAACACCATATATTTT. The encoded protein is CASSLTRGSGNTIYF.

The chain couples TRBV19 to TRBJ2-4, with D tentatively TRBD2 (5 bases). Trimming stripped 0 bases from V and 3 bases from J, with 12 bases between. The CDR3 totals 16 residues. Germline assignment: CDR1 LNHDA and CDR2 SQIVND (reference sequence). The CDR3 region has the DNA TGTGCCAGTAGTATAGATTTTCCCGCGGGCAAAAACATTCAGTACTTC. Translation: CASSIDFPAGKNIQYF.

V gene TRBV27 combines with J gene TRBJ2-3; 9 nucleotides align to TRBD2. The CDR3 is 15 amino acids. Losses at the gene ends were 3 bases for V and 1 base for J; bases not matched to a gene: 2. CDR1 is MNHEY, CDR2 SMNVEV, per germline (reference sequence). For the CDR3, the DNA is TGTGCCAGCAGTTTGAGGACTAGCGGCACAGATACGCAGTATTTT. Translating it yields CASSLRTSGTDTQYF.

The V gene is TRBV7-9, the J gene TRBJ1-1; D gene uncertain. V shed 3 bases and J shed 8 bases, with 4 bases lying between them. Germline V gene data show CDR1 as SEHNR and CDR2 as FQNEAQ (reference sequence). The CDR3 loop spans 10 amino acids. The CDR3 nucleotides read TGTGCCAGCAGCTTTGCCGAAGCTTTCTTT. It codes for CASSFAEAFF. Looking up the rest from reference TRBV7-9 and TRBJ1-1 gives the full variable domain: DTGVSQNPRHKITKRGQNVTFRCDPISEHNRLYWYRQTLGQGPEFLTYFQNEAQLEKSRLLSDRFSAERPKGSFSTLEIQRTEQGDSAMYLCASSFAEAFFGQGTRLTVV.

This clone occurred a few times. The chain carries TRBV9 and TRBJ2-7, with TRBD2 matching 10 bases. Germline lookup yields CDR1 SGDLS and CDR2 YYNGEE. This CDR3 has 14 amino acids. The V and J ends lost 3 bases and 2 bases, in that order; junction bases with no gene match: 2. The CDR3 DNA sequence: TGTGCCAGCAGCGAAGCGGGAGGGCCCTACGAGCAGTACTTC. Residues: CASSEAGGPYEQYF.

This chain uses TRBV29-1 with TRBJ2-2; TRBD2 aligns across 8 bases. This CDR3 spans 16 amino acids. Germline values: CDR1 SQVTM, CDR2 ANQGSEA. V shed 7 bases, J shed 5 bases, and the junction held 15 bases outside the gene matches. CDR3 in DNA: TGCAGCGCCGGCCCGGGAGGCGGGAGGCGGACCGGGGAGCTGTTTTTT. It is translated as CSAGPGGGRRTGELFF.

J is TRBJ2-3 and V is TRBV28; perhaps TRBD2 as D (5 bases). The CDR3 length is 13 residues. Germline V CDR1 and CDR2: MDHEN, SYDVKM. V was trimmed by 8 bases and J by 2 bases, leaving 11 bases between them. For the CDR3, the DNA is TGTGCCAGCTTAGCGCCCGACACAGATACGCAGTATTTT. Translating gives CASLAPDTDTQYF. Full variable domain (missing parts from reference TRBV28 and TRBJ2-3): DVKVTQSSRYLVKRTGEKVFLECVQDMDHENMFWYRQDPGLGLRLIYFSYDVKMKEKGDIPEGYSVSREKKERFSLILESASTNQTSMYLCASLAPDTDTQYFGPGTRLTVL.

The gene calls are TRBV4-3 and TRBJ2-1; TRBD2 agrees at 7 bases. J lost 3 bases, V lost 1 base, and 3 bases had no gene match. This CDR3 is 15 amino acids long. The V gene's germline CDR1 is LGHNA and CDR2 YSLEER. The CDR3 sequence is CASSQAAGYYNEQFF. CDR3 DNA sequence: TGCGCCAGCAGCCAAGCAGCGGGGTACTACAATGAGCAGTTCTTC.

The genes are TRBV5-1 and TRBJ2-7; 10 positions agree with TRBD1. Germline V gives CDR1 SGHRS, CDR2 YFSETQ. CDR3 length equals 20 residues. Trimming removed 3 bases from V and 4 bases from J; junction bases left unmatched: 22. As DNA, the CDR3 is TGCGCCAGCAGCTCCTTGGGGCCATCTAGGGACAGGGGCCTTCCTTACGAGCAGTACTTC. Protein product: CASSSLGPSRDRGLPYEQYF.

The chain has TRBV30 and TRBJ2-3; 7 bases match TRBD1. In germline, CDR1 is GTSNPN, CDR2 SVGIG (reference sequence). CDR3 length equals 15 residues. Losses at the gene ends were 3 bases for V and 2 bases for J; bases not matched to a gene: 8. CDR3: CAWSLTGLVTDTQYF. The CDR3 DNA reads TGTGCCTGGAGCTTGACAGGGCTAGTCACAGATACGCAGTATTTT.

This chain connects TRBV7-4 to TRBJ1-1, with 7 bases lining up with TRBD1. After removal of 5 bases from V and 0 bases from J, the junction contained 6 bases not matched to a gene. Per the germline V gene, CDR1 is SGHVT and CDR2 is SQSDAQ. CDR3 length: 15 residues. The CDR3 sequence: CASSARQGMNTEAFF. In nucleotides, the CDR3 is TGTGCCAGCAGCGCACGACAGGGAATGAACACTGAAGCTTTCTTT.

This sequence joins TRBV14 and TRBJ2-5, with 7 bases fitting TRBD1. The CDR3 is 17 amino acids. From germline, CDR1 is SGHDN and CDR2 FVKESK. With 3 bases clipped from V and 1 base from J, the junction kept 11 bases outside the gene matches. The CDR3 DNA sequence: TGTGCCAGCAGCCAGGCCGGATTTTGGACAGGCCAAGAGACCCAGTACTTC. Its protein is CASSQAGFWTGQETQYF.

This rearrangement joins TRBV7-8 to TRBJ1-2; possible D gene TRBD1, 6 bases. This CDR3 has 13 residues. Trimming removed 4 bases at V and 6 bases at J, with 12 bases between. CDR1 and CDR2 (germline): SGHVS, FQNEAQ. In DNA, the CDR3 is TGTGCCAGCAGCTCTACAGGGAAAGATGGCTACACCTTC. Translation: CASSSTGKDGYTF.

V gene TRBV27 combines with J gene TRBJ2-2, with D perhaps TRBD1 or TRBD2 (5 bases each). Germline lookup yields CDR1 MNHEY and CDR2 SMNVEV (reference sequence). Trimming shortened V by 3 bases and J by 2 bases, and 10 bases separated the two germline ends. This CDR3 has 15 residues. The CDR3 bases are TGTGCCAGCAGTTTCGGGACCGGTAACACCGGGGAGCTGTTTTTT. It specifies CASSFGTGNTGELFF.

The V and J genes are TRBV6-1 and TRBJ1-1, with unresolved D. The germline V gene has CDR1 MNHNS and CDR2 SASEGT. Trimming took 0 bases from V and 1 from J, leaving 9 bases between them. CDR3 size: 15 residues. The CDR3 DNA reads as TGTGCCAGCAGTGAAGCTGGGGAACAGAACACTGAAGCTTTCTTT. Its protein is CASSEAGEQNTEAFF.

DNA for the CDR3: TGTGCCAGCAGCTTAGTCGGCGAAGACTACAATGAGCAGTTCTTC. It is translated as CASSLVGEDYNEQFF. The chain has TRBV7-9 and TRBJ2-1; D is undetermined. The V end was cut by 1 base, the J end by 3 bases, with 10 bases between. The germline V gene has CDR1 SEHNR and CDR2 FQNEAQ (reference sequence). The CDR3 is 15 residues long.

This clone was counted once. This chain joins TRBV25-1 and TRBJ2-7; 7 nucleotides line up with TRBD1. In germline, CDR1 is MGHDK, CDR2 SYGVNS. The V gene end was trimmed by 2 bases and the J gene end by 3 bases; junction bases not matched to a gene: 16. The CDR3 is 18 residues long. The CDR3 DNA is TGTGCCAGCAGTGAACAACACCTCGACAGGGAGCCCTACTACGAGCAGTACTTC. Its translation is CASSEQHLDREPYYEQYF.

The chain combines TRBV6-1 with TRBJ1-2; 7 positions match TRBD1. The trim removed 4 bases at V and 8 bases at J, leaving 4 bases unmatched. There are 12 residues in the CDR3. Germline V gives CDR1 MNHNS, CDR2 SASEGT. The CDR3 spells CASSGQGKGYTF. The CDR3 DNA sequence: TGTGCCAGCAGTGGACAGGGCAAGGGCTACACCTTC.

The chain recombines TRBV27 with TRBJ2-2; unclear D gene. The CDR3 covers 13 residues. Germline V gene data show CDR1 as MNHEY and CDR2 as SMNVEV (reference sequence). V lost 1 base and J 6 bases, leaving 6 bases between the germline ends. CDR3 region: CASSLYGPGELFF. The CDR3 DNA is TGTGCCAGCAGTTTATACGGCCCCGGGGAGCTGTTTTTT.

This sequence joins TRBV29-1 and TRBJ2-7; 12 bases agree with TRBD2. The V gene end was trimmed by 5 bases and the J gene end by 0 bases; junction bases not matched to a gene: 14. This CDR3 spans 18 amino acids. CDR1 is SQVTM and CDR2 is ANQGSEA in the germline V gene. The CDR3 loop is CSVTTSGRPFDLSYEQYF. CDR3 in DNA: TGCAGCGTTACTACTAGCGGGAGGCCCTTTGATCTCTCCTACGAGCAGTACTTC.

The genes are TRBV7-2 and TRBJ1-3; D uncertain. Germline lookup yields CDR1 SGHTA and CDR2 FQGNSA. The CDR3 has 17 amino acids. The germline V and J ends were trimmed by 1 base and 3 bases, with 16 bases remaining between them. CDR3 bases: TGTGCCAGCAGCTTAGACCAAGGACGAGGAGTTGGAAACACCATATATTTT. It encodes CASSLDQGRGVGNTIYF.

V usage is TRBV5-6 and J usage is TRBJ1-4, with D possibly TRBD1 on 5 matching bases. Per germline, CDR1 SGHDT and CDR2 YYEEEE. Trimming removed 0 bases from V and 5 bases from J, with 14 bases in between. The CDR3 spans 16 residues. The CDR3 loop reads CASSLARDETNEKLFF. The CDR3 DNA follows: TGTGCCAGCAGCTTGGCTCGGGACGAGACCAATGAAAAACTGTTTTTT.

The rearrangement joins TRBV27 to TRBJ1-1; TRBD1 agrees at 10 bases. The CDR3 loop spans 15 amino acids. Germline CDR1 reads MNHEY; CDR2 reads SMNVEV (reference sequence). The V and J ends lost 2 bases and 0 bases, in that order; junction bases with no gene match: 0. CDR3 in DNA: TGTGCCAGCAGTTTAGACAGGGGGCTGAACACTGAAGCTTTCTTT. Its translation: CASSLDRGLNTEAFF.

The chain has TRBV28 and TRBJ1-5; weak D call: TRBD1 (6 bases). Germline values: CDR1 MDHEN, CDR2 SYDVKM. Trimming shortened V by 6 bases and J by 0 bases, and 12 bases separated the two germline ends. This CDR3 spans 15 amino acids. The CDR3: CASRQGAFSNQPQHF. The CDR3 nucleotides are TGTGCCAGCAGACAGGGTGCGTTTAGCAATCAGCCCCAGCATTTT.